The present T cell receptor (beta chain) was sequenced within a study of T cell changes during pregnancy in multiple sclerosis. V lost 6 bases, J lost 0 bases, and 11 bases stayed unmatched. Germline V gene data show CDR1 as SGHTA and CDR2 as FQGNSA. The CDR3 spans 17 residues. Sequenced by immunoSEQ multiplex PCR; TCRdb stores in-frame clones only, minus some. The top ten hold less than 2.5% of the sample, which has about 100,000 clones, around 92% seen once. Sequencing was performed on peripheral blood, taken after pregnancy. This TCR was sampled from a female donor with multiple sclerosis, enrolled in a pregnancy study. This rearrangement joins TRBV7-2 to TRBJ2-7; TRBD2 matches at 10 bases. The CDR3 region is CASRSQASSGGSYEQYF. For the CDR3, the DNA is TGTGCCAGCAGATCCCAAGCTTCTAGCGGGGGCTCCTACGAGCAGTACTTC.